The 21 T cell receptor beta chains reported below all come from one sample, sequenced in a study of blood T cells in healthy people across ages. Using a J-beta primer mix together with a sample-barcoded 5' primer, a second PCR was run for about 6 to 11 cycles. TCRdb passed the 5' RACE reads through MiXCR, listing each CDR3 protein once. The sample holds over 950,000 distinct CDR3 sequences, roughly two fifths seen once. The specimen sequenced was blood. The receptors shown here come from a young man in good health.

The chain combines TRBV4-3 with TRBJ1-2, with 9 bases lining up with TRBD1. The ends lost 3 bases at V and 4 bases at J; junction bases unmatched: 6. In germline, CDR1 is LGHNA, CDR2 YSLEER. The CDR3 has 15 residues. CDR3 DNA sequence: TGCGCCAGCAGCCAGGAACAGGGGGCCGGCTATGGCTACACCTTC. Translating it yields CASSQEQGAGYGYTF.

The genes are TRBV24-1 and TRBJ2-7; D perhaps matches TRBD2 (6 bases). Trimming shortened V by 5 bases and J by 4 bases, and 17 bases separated the two germline ends. The CDR3 is 15 residues long. Germline assignment: CDR1 KGHDR and CDR2 SFDVKD. The CDR3 sequence is CATSVASADLYEQYF. The CDR3 DNA reads as TGTGCCACCAGTGTGGCTAGCGCGGACCTGTACGAGCAGTACTTC.

This clonotype showed up just a few times. The V and J genes are TRBV28 and TRBJ1-2; TRBD1 matches 9 bases. Germline assignment: CDR1 MDHEN and CDR2 SYDVKM. The CDR3 is 17 amino acids. The J segment lost 4 bases and the V segment lost 6 bases, leaving 15 bases of the junction unmatched. The CDR3 is CASSSTTGTGYTYGYTF. The CDR3 DNA follows: TGTGCCAGCAGCTCCACGACAGGGACAGGGTATACCTATGGCTACACCTTC.

CDR3 DNA: TGTGCCAGCAGCGTTAAGAGTCGACGGACCCTCCTGGAGGGAGATGGCTACACCTTC. Translated, it gives CASSVKSRRTLLEGDGYTF. The V gene is TRBV2, the J gene TRBJ1-2; D not resolved. Per the germline V gene, CDR1 is SNHLY and CDR2 is FYNNEI. This CDR3 has 19 amino acids. V was shortened by 6 bases and J by 6 bases, with 32 bases between the two germline ends.

The chain employs TRBV5-1 and TRBJ1-1; unclear D gene. CDR1 is SGHRS and CDR2 is YFSETQ in the germline V gene. V shed 0 bases and J shed 9 bases, with 12 bases lying between them. The CDR3 runs to 13 residues. CDR3 region: CASSLGGTSQAFF. The CDR3 nucleotides read TGCGCCAGCAGCTTGGGGGGTACATCTCAAGCTTTCTTT. Combining the CDR3 with reference TRBV5-1 and TRBJ1-1 gives the whole variable domain KAGVTQTPRYLIKTRGQQVTLSCSPISGHRSVSWYQQTPGQGLQFLFEYFSETQRNKGNFPGRFSGRQFSNSRSEMNVSTLELGDSALYLCASSLGGTSQAFFGQGTRLTVV.

Notes on this clonotype: The junction does not match germline at one end; this may be a read error. The genes are TRBV20-1 and TRBJ2-3; D perhaps matches TRBD2 (6 bases). CDR1 and CDR2 (germline): DFQATT, SNEGSKA (reference sequence). The CDR3 totals 14 residues. CDR3 sequence: CSTRLAGSTDTQYF. CDR3 sequence (DNA): TGCAGTACTAGACTTGCGGGGAGCACAGATACGCAGTATTTT.

This clonotype has more than one count but fewer than ten. The chain has TRBV11-2 and TRBJ2-1; D might be TRBD2 (6 bases). Trimming took 1 base from V and 9 from J, leaving 13 bases between them. This CDR3 spans 14 amino acids. Germline CDR1 reads SGHAT; CDR2 reads FQNNGV. The CDR3 bases are TGTGCCAGCAGCTTAGGGCAGGCGGAGGGTGAGCAGTTCTTC. It codes for CASSLGQAEGEQFF.

This clonotype was seen a handful of times. Compared with germline, one end of the junction differs, possibly owing to a read error. The chain combines TRBV5-1 with TRBJ2-3, with D perhaps matching TRBD1 or TRBD2 (5 bases each). The CDR3 extends over 16 amino acids. Per germline, CDR1 SGHRS and CDR2 YFSETQ. The CDR3 protein is CASTLLWDGSTDTQYF. CDR3 coding DNA: TGCGCCAGCACCTTGTTATGGGACGGAAGCACAGATACGCAGTATTTT. The whole variable domain, remainder taken from reference TRBV5-1 and TRBJ2-3, is KAGVTQTPRYLIKTRGQQVTLSCSPISGHRSVSWYQQTPGQGLQFLFEYFSETQRNKGNFPGRFSGRQFSNSRSEMNVSTLELGDSALYLCASTLLWDGSTDTQYFGPGTRLTVL.

The V call is TRBV20-1, the J call TRBJ1-5; D is perhaps TRBD1 (5 bases). The CDR3 spans 14 residues. Trimming shortened V by 0 bases and J by 9 bases, and 15 bases separated the two germline ends. Germline CDR1 is DFQATT and CDR2 is SNEGSKA (reference sequence). CDR3: CSARDDRDLRPQHF. For the CDR3, the DNA is TGCAGTGCTAGAGATGACCGGGACTTGCGGCCCCAGCATTTT.

To note about this clonotype: A much larger clone sits a single nucleotide away, making a read error possible. The chain combines TRBV12-3 or TRBV12-4 with TRBJ1-5; the match to TRBD1 covers 9 bases. V lost 7 bases to trimming and J lost 4 bases; unmatched junction nucleotides: 8. This CDR3 comprises 15 residues. The CDR3 reads CASNPSTGGNQPQHF. For the CDR3, the DNA is TGTGCCAGCAATCCCTCGACAGGGGGGAATCAGCCCCAGCATTTT.

This clonotype occurred a few times. The chain employs TRBV4-2 and TRBJ2-2; maybe TRBD1 (5 bases). CDR1 and CDR2 (germline): LGHNA, YNFKEQ. This CDR3 contains 14 residues. V was cut by 8 bases and J by 1 base, with 11 bases left in between. The CDR3 loop reads CASLDRLNTGELFF. The CDR3 DNA reads as TGTGCCAGCCTCGACAGACTGAACACCGGGGAGCTGTTTTTT.

This chain joins TRBV20-1 and TRBJ1-1; TRBD1 matches at 9 bases. Germline V gene sequence: CDR1 DFQATT, CDR2 SNEGSKA (reference sequence). The ends lost 6 bases at V and 1 base at J; junction bases unmatched: 9. The CDR3 length is 15 residues. The CDR3 coding sequence is TGCAGTGCCAAGGACAGGGGAAGAACGAACACTGAAGCTTTCTTT. Translating it yields CSAKDRGRTNTEAFF.

CDR3 loop: CASSLMDRSYGYTF. The CDR3 bases are TGTGCCAGCAGCCTCATGGACAGATCCTATGGCTACACCTTC. The chain recombines TRBV3-1 with TRBJ1-2; maybe TRBD1 (6 bases). Germline CDR1 reads LGHDT; CDR2 reads YNNKEL (reference sequence). The CDR3 spans 14 residues. Between the trimmed V and J ends, which lost 4 bases and 4 bases, there was a span of 13 bases.

This clonotype occurred a few times. DNA for the CDR3: TGTGCCAGCAGGTCAGTGGAGTTCGAGCAGTTCTTC. Protein: CASRSVEFEQFF. The J gene is TRBJ2-1, the V gene TRBV12-3 or TRBV12-4; no reliable D call. V was clipped by 6 bases and J by 10 bases, with 13 bases between them. This CDR3 is 12 amino acids long.

This chain joins TRBV7-9 and TRBJ1-2; no reliable D call. This CDR3 spans 15 amino acids. Per the germline V gene, CDR1 is SEHNR and CDR2 is FQNEAQ (reference sequence). Between the trimmed V and J ends, which lost 2 bases and 4 bases, there was a span of 14 bases. DNA of the CDR3: TGTGCCAGCAGCTTAACTGACTTGAAGAGCTATGGCTACACCTTC. Amino acids: CASSLTDLKSYGYTF.

The chain uses TRBV12-3 or TRBV12-4 and TRBJ1-2; 9 bases match TRBD1. The CDR3 extends over 13 amino acids. J gave up 7 bases and V 7 bases, and 7 bases lay outside the gene matches. DNA of the CDR3: TGTGCCAGCAATCGGGACAGGGCGGTTGGCTACACCTTC. Translation gives CASNRDRAVGYTF.

A word on this clonotype: A junction end diverges from the germline sequence, so it may reflect a read error. The chain employs TRBV27 and TRBJ2-2; D gene ambiguous. This CDR3 has 11 amino acids. From germline, CDR1 is MNHEY and CDR2 SMNVEV (reference sequence). In DNA form, the CDR3 reads TGTACCAGCAGTTTTTACGGGGAGCTGTTTTTT. It is translated as CTSSFYGELFF.

This clonotype was detected only a few times. The rearrangement joins TRBV7-9 to TRBJ2-7; D might be TRBD1 (6 bases). Trimming cost V 5 bases and J 7 bases, with 12 bases left between them. Per the germline V gene, CDR1 is SEHNR and CDR2 is FQNEAQ (reference sequence). This CDR3 has 12 amino acids. The CDR3 DNA sequence: TGTGCCAGCAGCCTTGGGGGCCTGGAGCAGTACTTC. It is translated as CASSLGGLEQYF.

The rearrangement joins TRBV4-2 to TRBJ2-5; D not certain. The CDR3 is 16 residues long. The germline V gene has CDR1 LGHNA and CDR2 YNFKEQ. Trimming removed 0 bases from V and 2 bases from J, with 13 bases in between. The CDR3 nucleotides are TGTGCCAGCAGCCAAGAATGGGCAGCCCTTCAAGAGACCCAGTACTTC. Its translation is CASSQEWAALQETQYF.

This clonotype was detected only a few times. This chain uses TRBV7-3 with TRBJ2-1; D gene unclear. The length of the CDR3 is 15 residues. The ends were cut back, 5 bases at V and 0 bases at J, with 11 bases in the middle. Looked up from germline, CDR1 is SGHTA and CDR2 is FQGTGA. This chain's CDR3 is CASSPGRYSYNEQFF. CDR3 in DNA: TGTGCCAGCAGCCCCGGTCGGTACTCCTACAATGAGCAGTTCTTC.

This clonotype was found many times. The chain uses TRBV6-2 or TRBV6-3 and TRBJ2-1, with unresolved D. The CDR3 has 13 amino acids. The V end lost 0 bases, the J end lost 10 bases, and 10 bases lay between the germline ends. Germline V lookup: CDR1 MNHEY, CDR2 SVGEGT. CDR3 nucleotide sequence: TGTGCCAGCAGTTACTCGACGCGACGCGAGCAGTTCTTC. It encodes CASSYSTRREQFF.